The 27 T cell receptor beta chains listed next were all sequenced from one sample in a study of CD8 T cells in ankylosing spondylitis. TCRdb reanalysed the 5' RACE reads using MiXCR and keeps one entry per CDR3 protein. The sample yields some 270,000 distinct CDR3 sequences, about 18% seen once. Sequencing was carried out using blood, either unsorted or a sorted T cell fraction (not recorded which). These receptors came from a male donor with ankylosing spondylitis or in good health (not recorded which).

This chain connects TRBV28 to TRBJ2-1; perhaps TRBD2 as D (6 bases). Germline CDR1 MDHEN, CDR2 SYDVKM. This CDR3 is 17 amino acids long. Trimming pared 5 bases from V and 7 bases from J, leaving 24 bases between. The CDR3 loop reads CASSPLERTTELNEQFF. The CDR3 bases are TGTGCCAGCAGTCCCCTCGAAAGGACTACAGAATTGAATGAGCAGTTCTTC.

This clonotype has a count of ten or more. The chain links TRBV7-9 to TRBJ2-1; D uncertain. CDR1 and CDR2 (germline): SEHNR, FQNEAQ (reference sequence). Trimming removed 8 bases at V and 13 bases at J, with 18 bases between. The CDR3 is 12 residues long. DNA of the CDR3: TGTGCCAGCGACCCCGGGCCAATGGGACAGTTCTTC. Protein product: CASDPGPMGQFF. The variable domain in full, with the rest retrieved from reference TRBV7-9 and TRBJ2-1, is DTGVSQNPRHKITKRGQNVTFRCDPISEHNRLYWYRQTLGQGPEFLTYFQNEAQLEKSRLLSDRFSAERPKGSFSTLEIQRTEQGDSAMYLCASDPGPMGQFFGPGTRLTVL.

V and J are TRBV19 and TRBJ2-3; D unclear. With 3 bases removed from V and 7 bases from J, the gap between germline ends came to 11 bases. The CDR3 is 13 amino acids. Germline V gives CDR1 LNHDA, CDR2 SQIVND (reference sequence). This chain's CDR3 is CASSIHQYHTQYF. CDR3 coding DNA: TGTGCCAGTAGTATCCATCAGTACCATACGCAGTATTTT.

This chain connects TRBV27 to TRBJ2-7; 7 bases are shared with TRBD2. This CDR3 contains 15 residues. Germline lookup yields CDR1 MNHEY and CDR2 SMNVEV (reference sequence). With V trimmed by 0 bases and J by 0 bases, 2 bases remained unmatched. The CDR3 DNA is TGTGCCAGCAGTTTATCAGCGGGGAACTCCTACGAGCAGTACTTC. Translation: CASSLSAGNSYEQYF.

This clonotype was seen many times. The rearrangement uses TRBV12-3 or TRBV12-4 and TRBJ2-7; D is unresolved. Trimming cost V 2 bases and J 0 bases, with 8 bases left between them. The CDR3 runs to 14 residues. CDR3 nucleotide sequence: TGTGCCAGCAGTTTACTGGGCAGCTCCTACGAGCAGTACTTC. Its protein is CASSLLGSSYEQYF.

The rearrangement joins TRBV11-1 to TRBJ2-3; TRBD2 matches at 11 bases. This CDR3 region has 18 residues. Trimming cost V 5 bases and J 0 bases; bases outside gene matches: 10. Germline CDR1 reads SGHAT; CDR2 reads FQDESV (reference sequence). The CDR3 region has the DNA TGTGCCAGCAGCCCCCCCTTAGCGGGAGGGGATAGCACAGATACGCAGTATTTT. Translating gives CASSPPLAGGDSTDTQYF.

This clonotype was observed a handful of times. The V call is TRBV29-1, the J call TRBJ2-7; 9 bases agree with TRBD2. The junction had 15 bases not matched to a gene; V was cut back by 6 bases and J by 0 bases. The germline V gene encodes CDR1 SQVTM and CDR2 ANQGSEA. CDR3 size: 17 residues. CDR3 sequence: CSVRGSSGMEPSYEQYF. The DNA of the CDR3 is TGCAGCGTGAGAGGTTCTAGCGGGATGGAGCCCTCCTACGAGCAGTACTTC.

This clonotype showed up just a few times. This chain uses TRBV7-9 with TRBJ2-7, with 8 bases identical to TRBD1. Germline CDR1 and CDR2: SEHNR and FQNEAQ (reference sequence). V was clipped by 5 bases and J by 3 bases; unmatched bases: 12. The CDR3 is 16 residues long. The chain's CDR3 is CASSLNRDRPDYEQYF. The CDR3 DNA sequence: TGTGCCAGCAGCCTTAATCGGGACAGGCCCGACTACGAGCAGTACTTC.

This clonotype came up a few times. CDR3 protein: CASSSDGETQYF. CDR3 DNA: TGTGCCAGCAGTTCGGATGGAGAGACCCAGTACTTC. The rearrangement links TRBV7-8 to TRBJ2-5, with unresolved D. This CDR3 is 12 amino acids long. Looked up from germline, CDR1 is SGHVS and CDR2 is FQNEAQ. V was pared by 6 bases and J by 4 bases, with 9 bases between.

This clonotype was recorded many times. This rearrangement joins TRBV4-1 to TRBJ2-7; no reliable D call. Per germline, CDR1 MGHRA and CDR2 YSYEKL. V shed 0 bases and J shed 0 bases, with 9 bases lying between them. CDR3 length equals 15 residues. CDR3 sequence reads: CASSQDPESSYEQYF. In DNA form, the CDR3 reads TGCGCCAGCAGCCAAGATCCAGAGAGCTCCTACGAGCAGTACTTC.

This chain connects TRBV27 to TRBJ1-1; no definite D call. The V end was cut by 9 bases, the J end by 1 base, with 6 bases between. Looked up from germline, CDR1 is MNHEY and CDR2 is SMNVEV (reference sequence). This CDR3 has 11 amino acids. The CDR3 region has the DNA TGTGCCAGTCACTCGAACACTGAAGCTTTCTTT. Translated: CASHSNTEAFF.

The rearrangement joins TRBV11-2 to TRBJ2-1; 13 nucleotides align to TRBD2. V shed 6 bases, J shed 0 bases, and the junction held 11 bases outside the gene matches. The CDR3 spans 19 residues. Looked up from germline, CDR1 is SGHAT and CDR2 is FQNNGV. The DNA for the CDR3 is TGTGCCAGCAGGGATCCGGGACTAGCGGGATCCAGCTCCTACAATGAGCAGTTCTTC. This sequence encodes CASRDPGLAGSSSYNEQFF.

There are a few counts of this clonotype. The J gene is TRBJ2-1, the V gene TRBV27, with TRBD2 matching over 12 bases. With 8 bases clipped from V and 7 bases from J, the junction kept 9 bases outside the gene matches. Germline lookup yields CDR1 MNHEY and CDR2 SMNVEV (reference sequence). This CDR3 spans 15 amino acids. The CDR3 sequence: CASAGLAGPWNEQFF. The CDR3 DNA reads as TGTGCCAGCGCGGGACTAGCGGGCCCCTGGAATGAGCAGTTCTTC.

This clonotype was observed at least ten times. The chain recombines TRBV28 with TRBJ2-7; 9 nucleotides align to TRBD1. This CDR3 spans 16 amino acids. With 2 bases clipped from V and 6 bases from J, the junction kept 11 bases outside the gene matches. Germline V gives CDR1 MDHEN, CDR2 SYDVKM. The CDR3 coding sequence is TGTGCCAGCAGTTTAGGATTCGGAGACAGGGGGGTCGAGCAGTACTTC. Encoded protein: CASSLGFGDRGVEQYF.

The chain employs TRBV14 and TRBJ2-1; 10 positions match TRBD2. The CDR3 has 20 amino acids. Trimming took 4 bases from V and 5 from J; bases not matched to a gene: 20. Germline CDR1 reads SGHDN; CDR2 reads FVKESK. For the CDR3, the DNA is TGTGCCAGCAGCCGGAAAGGGGACACAGGGACTAGCGACCTCCACAATGAGCAGTTCTTC. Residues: CASSRKGDTGTSDLHNEQFF.

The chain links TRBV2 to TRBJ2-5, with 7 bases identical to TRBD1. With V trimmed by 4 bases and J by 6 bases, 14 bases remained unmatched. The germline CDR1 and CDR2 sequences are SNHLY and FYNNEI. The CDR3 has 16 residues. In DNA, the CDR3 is TGTGCCAGCAGTGGCCTCCACAGGGGCATTGGGAAGACCCAGTACTTC. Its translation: CASSGLHRGIGKTQYF.

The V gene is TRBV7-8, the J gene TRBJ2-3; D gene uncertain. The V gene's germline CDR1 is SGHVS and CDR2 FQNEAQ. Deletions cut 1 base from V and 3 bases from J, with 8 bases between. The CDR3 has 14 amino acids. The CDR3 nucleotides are TGTGCCAGCAGCTTAGATACTGTAACAGATACGCAGTATTTT. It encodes CASSLDTVTDTQYF. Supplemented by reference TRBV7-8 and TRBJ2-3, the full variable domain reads GAGVSQSPRYKVAKRGQDVALRCDPISGHVSLFWYQQALGQGPEFLTYFQNEAQLDKSGLPSDRFFAERPEGSVSTLKIQRTQQEDSAVYLCASSLDTVTDTQYFGPGTRLTVL.

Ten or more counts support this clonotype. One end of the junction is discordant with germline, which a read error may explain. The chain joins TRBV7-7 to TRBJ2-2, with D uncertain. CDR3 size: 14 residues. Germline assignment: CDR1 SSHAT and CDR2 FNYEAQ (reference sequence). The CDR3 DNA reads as TGTGCTAGCAGCCCCCTTTCGGAACCCGGGGAGCTGTTTTTT. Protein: CASSPLSEPGELFF.

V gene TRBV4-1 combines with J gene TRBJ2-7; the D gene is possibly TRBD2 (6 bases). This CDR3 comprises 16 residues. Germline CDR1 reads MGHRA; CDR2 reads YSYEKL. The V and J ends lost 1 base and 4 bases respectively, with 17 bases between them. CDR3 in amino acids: CASSQAGLVAGYEQYF. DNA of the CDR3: TGCGCCAGCAGCCAAGCCGGATTAGTGGCGGGGTACGAGCAGTACTTC.

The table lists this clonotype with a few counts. CDR3: CASGPLTGAYTDTQYF. In DNA, the CDR3 is TGTGCCAGCGGCCCCTTGACGGGGGCTTACACAGATACGCAGTATTTT. The V call is TRBV12-3 or TRBV12-4, the J call TRBJ2-3; D is perhaps TRBD1 or TRBD2 (6 bases each). The CDR3 consists of 16 residues. V gave up 8 bases and J gave up 2 bases, with 20 bases separating them.

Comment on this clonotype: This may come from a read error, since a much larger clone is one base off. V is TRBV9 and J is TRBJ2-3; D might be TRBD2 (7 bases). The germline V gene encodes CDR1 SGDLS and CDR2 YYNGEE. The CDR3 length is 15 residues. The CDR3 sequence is CASSGGGRSTDAQYF. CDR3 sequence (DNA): TGTGCCAGCAGCGGGGGGGGGCGGAGCACAGATGCGCAGTATTTT.

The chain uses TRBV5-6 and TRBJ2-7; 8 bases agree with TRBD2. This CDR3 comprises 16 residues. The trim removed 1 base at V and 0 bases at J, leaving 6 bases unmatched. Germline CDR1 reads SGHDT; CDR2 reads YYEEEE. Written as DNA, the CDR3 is TGTGCCAGCAGCTTGCGGGAGGGGCTAAGCTCCTACGAGCAGTACTTC. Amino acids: CASSLREGLSSYEQYF.

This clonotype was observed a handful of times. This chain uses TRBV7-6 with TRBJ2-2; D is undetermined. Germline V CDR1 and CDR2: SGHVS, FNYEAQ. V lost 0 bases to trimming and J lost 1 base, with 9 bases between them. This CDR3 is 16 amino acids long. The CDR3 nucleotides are TGTGCCAGCAGCTTAGCGAGGCAGGAGAACACCGGGGAGCTGTTTTTT. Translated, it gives CASSLARQENTGELFF.

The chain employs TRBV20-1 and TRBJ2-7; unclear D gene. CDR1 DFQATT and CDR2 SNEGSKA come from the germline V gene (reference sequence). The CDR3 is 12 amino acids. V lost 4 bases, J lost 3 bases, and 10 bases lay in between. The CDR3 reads CSANRPLYEQYF. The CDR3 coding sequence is TGCAGTGCTAATCGGCCCCTCTACGAGCAGTACTTC.

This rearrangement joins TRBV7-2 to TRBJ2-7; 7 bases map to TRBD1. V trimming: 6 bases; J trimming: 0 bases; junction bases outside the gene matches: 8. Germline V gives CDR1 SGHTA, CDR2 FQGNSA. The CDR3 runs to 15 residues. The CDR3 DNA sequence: TGTGCCAGCAGTTCCACAGGGGCCTACTCCTACGAGCAGTACTTC. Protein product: CASSSTGAYSYEQYF.

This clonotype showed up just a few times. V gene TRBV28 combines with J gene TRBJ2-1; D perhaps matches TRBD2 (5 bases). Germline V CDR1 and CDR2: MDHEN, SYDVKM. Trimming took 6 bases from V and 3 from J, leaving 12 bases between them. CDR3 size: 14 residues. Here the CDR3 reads CASSGSSFYNEQFF. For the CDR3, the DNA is TGTGCCAGCAGCGGCTCTAGCTTCTACAATGAGCAGTTCTTC.

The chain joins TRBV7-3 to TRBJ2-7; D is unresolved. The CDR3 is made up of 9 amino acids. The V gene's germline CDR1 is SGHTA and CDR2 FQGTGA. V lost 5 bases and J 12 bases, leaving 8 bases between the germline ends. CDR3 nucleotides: TGTGCCAGCAGCCCCCCCTGGTACTTC. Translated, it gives CASSPPWYF.